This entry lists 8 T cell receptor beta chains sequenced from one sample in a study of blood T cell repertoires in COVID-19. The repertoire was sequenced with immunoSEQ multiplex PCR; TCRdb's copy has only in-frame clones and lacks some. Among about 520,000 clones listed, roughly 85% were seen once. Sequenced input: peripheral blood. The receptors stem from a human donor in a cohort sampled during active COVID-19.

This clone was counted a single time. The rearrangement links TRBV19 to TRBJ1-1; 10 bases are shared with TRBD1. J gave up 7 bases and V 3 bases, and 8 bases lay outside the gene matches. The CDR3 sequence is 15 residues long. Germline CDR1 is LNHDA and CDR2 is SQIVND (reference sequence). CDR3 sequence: CASSIPGTGEHEAFF. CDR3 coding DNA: TGTGCCAGTAGTATTCCCGGGACAGGGGAGCATGAAGCTTTCTTT.

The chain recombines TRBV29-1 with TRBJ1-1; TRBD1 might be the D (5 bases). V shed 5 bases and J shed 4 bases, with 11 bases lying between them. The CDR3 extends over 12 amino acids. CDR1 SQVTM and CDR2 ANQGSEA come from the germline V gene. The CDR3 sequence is CSVRVGGTEAFF. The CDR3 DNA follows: TGCAGCGTTAGAGTCGGGGGCACTGAAGCTTTCTTT. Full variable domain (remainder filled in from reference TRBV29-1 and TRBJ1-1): SAVISQKPSRDICQRGTSLTIQCQVDSQVTMMFWYRQQPGQSLTLIATANQGSEATYESGFVIDKFPISRPNLTFSTLTVSNMSPEDSSIYLCSVRVGGTEAFFGQGTRLTVV.

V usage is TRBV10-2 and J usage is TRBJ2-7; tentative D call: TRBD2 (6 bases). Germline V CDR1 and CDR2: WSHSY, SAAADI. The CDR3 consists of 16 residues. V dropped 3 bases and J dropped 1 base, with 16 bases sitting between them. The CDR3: CASSDGRGTESYEQYF. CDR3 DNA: TGCGCCAGCAGTGACGGTCGCGGGACCGAATCCTACGAGCAGTACTTC.

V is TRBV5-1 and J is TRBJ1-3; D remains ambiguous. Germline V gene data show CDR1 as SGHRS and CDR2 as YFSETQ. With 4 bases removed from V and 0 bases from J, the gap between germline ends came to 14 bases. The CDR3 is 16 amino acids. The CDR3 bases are TGCGCCAGCAGCGTGGATGGCAGGCTCTCTGGAAACACCATATATTTT. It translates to CASSVDGRLSGNTIYF. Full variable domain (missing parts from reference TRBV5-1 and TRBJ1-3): KAGVTQTPRYLIKTRGQQVTLSCSPISGHRSVSWYQQTPGQGLQFLFEYFSETQRNKGNFPGRFSGRQFSNSRSEMNVSTLELGDSALYLCASSVDGRLSGNTIYFGEGSWLTVV.

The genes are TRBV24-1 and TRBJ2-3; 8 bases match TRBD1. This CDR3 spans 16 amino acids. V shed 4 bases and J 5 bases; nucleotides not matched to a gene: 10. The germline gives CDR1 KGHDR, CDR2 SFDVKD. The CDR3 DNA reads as TGTGCCACCAGTGACCAGCGGGCAGGGGGCCGAGATACGCAGTATTTT. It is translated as CATSDQRAGGRDTQYF.

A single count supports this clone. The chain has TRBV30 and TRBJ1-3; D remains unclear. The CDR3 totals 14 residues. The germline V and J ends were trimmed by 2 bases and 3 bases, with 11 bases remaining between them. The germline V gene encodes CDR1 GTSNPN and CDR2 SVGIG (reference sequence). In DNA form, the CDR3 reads TGTGCCTGGAGTAGGAGGGAAAATGGAAACACCATATATTTT. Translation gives CAWSRRENGNTIYF. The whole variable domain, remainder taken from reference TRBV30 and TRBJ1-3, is SQTIHQWPATLVQPVGSPLSLECTVEGTSNPNLYWYRQAAGRGLQLLFYSVGIGQISSEVPQNLSASRPQDRQFILSSKKLLLSDSGFYLCAWSRRENGNTIYFGEGSWLTVV.

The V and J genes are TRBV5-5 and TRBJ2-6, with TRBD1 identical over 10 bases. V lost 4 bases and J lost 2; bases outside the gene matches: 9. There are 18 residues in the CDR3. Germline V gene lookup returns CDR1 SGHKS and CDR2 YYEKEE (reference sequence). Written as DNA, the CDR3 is TGTGCCAGCAGCCCGGACAGGGGGATTTATGCTGGGGCCAACGTCCTGACTTTC. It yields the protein CASSPDRGIYAGANVLTF.

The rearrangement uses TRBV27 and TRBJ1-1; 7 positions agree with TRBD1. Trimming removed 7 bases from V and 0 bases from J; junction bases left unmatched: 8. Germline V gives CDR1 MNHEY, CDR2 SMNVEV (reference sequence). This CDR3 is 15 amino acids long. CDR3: CASNTGRGLNTEAFF. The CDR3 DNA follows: TGTGCCAGCAACACCGGGAGGGGGCTGAACACTGAAGCTTTCTTT.